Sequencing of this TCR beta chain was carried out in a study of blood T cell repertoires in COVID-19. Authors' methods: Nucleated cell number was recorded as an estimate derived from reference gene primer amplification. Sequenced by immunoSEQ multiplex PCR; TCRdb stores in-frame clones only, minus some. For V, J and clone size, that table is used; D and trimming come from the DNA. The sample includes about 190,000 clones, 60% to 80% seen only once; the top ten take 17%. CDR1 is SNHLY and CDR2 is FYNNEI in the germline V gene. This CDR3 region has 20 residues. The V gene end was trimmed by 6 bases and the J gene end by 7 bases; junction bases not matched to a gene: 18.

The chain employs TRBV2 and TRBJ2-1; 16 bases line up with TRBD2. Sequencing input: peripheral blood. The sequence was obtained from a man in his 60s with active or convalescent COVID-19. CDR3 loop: CASSPPSGLAGGGSGNEQFF. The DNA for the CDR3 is TGTGCCAGCAGCCCCCCGTCGGGACTAGCGGGAGGGGGGTCGGGAAATGAGCAGTTCTTC.